The 19 T cell receptor beta chains presented below share a single source sample, sequenced in a study of glioma-infiltrating T cells. The iRepertoire nested amplicon-rescue multiplex PCR amplified TCR alpha and beta CDR3s from RNA. TCRdb re-called the multiplex PCR reads with MiXCR, one entry per CDR3 protein. The sample yields some 120,000 distinct CDR3 sequences, roughly 23% seen once. The sample taken for sequencing was glioma tissue, nonneoplastic brain tissue, or PBMCs (not recorded which). These TCRs come from a human donor with low-grade glioma or glioblastoma, undergoing nonglioma brain surgery, or in good health (not recorded which).

A note on this clonotype: Mismatch with germline at one junction end may stem from a read error. This chain joins TRBV3-1 and TRBJ2-3, with no clear D. The CDR3 runs to 11 residues. Germline V CDR1 and CDR2: LGHDT, YNNKEL (reference sequence). In nucleotides, the CDR3 is TGTGCCAACAGCCTTACAGATACGCAGTATTTT. Protein: CANSLTDTQYF.

Turning to this clonotype: A much larger clone differs from this one at a single base, so this may be a read error. The chain uses TRBV18 and TRBJ2-5, with TRBD2 matching over 11 bases. The V gene's germline CDR1 is KGHSH and CDR2 LQKENI. The CDR3 is 17 residues long. CDR3 amino acids: CASSPQLAGGRQEAQYF. CDR3 sequence (DNA): TGTGCCAGCTCACCACAGCTAGCGGGAGGACGGCAAGAGGCCCAGTACTTC.

On this clonotype itself: A much larger clone is a single base away; this may be a read error. The chain has TRBV20-1 and TRBJ2-7; the match to TRBD1 covers 8 bases. CDR1 and CDR2 from the germline V gene are DFQATT and SNEGSKA (reference sequence). This CDR3 has 14 residues. In DNA form, the CDR3 reads TGCAGTTCTAGCCCTTGGACAGGGCTCGACGAGCAGTACTTC. This encodes CSSSPWTGLDEQYF.

This clonotype was detected many times. The genes are TRBV7-9 and TRBJ2-5, with a weak D call TRBD1 (7 bases). The germline CDR1 and CDR2 sequences are SEHNR and FQNEAQ (reference sequence). Trimming took 0 bases from V and 1 from J, leaving 12 bases between them. The CDR3 has 16 amino acids. In DNA form, the CDR3 reads TGTGCCAGCAGCTTAGCGACAGGGACTCCCCAAGAGACCCAGTACTTC. Translating it yields CASSLATGTPQETQYF.

In its sample, this clonotype was seen many times. The gene calls are TRBV6-6 and TRBJ2-7; 10 bases agree with TRBD2. Germline CDR1 is MNHNY and CDR2 is SVGAGI (reference sequence). The V segment lost 2 bases and the J segment 4 bases; nucleotides outside the gene matches: 5. The CDR3 has 15 residues. CDR3 in amino acids: CASSYAVAGGYEQYF. The CDR3 DNA reads TGTGCCAGCAGTTACGCCGTAGCGGGAGGATACGAGCAGTACTTC.

This clonotype was seen repeatedly, ten times or more. The CDR3, as DNA: TGCGCCAGCAGCCCGTGGGATACCTACGAGCAGTACTTC. As protein: CASSPWDTYEQYF. The chain employs TRBV4-1 and TRBJ2-7; the D is unclear. Germline V CDR1 and CDR2: MGHRA, YSYEKL. The V gene lost 4 bases and the J gene lost 2 bases, with 9 bases spanning the gap. The CDR3 sequence is 13 residues long.

This clonotype was counted many times. The V call is TRBV20-1, the J call TRBJ1-5, with a tentative D call TRBD1 (6 bases). CDR1 DFQATT and CDR2 SNEGSKA come from the germline V gene (reference sequence). V was clipped by 1 base and J by 3 bases, with 10 bases between them. This CDR3 contains 14 residues. The CDR3 DNA reads TGCAGTGCTAGAGGGACAGCCTTCAATCAGCCCCAGCATTTT. This codes for CSARGTAFNQPQHF.

Comment on this clonotype: A much larger clone lies one base from this, so it may be a read error. The conserved final phenylalanine or tryptophan is absent from the CDR3, which likely points to a read error. CDR3: CASSHDNEQFL. The CDR3 DNA follows: TGTGCCAGCAGCCATGACAATGAGCAGTTCCTC. The chain joins TRBV3-1 to TRBJ2-1; the D is unclear. Germline CDR1 reads LGHDT; CDR2 reads YNNKEL (reference sequence). The CDR3 length is 11 residues. V gave up 3 bases and J gave up 5 bases, with 2 bases separating them.

This clonotype was detected many times. The rearrangement links TRBV7-2 to TRBJ2-7; 8 positions agree with TRBD1. Trimming at V came to 4 bases and at J to 7 bases, leaving 6 bases not matched to a gene. The germline gives CDR1 SGHTA, CDR2 FQGNSA. This CDR3 has 13 residues. The CDR3 here is CASSYTGGVEQYF. DNA of the CDR3: TGTGCCAGCAGCTACACAGGGGGAGTTGAGCAGTACTTC.

This chain links TRBV30 with TRBJ1-5; TRBD1 matches 7 bases. Trimming cost V 3 bases and J 1 base; bases outside gene matches: 3. The CDR3 consists of 14 residues. Germline V gives CDR1 GTSNPN, CDR2 SVGIG (reference sequence). CDR3 in amino acids: CAWSPGQSNQPQHF. In DNA form, the CDR3 reads TGTGCCTGGAGCCCGGGACAGAGCAATCAGCCCCAGCATTTT.

This clonotype has ten or more counts. The J gene is TRBJ2-1, the V gene TRBV11-1; TRBD2 is a possible D gene (5 bases). The CDR3 runs 14 residues. With 5 bases removed from V and 4 bases from J, the gap between germline ends came to 12 bases. CDR1 SGHAT and CDR2 FQDESV come from the germline V gene (reference sequence). CDR3 DNA sequence: TGTGCCAGCAGCACAGCCGGGATTTACAATGAGCAGTTCTTC. It is translated as CASSTAGIYNEQFF.

Details on this clonotype: This may be a read error, as it is one base from a much larger clone. This chain uses TRBV7-9 with TRBJ2-7, with 7 positions matching TRBD1. Germline lookup yields CDR1 SEHNR and CDR2 FQNEAQ (reference sequence). The CDR3 runs 14 residues. The J segment lost 2 bases and the V segment lost 5 bases, leaving 6 bases of the junction unmatched. The DNA for the CDR3 is TGTGCCAGCAGCGGCCGGGACAGAGCCTACGAGCAGTACTTC. Its protein product is CASSGRDRAYEQYF.

This clonotype was detected ten times or more. This chain connects TRBV7-9 to TRBJ1-1; weak D call: TRBD1 (5 bases). Trimming removed 4 bases from V and 4 bases from J, with 13 bases in between. The CDR3 runs 14 residues. Germline V gives CDR1 SEHNR, CDR2 FQNEAQ (reference sequence). The CDR3 here is CASSSQGSVTEAFF. CDR3 DNA: TGTGCCAGCAGCTCTCAGGGCTCGGTCACTGAAGCTTTCTTT.

As regards this clonotype: This clone may be a read error of a much larger clone one base away. The rearrangement links TRBV24-1 to TRBJ2-1; possibly TRBD2 for D (5 bases). Looked up from germline, CDR1 is KGHDR and CDR2 is SFDVKD. This CDR3 spans 11 amino acids. In DNA form, the CDR3 reads TGTGACACCAGTCAGGCTAGCCGTCGGTTCTTC. It encodes CDTSQASRRFF.

Only a few counts were recorded for this clonotype. V and J are TRBV5-6 and TRBJ2-5; D is undetermined. CDR3 size: 13 residues. Germline-derived CDR1 and CDR2 are SGHDT and YYEEEE. V gave up 4 bases and J gave up 4 bases, with 11 bases separating them. In nucleotides, the CDR3 is TGTGCCAGCAGCACACCCCTCCCAGAGACCCAGTACTTC. It is translated as CASSTPLPETQYF.

V usage is TRBV6-1 and J usage is TRBJ2-3; 7 nucleotides match TRBD1. The CDR3 extends over 16 amino acids. The V segment lost 5 bases and the J segment 6 bases; nucleotides outside the gene matches: 14. In germline, CDR1 is MNHNS, CDR2 SASEGT. The CDR3 DNA reads TGTGCCAGCAGTCCTGGACAGGCCGGAGCGCGTGATACGCAGTATTTT. Translation: CASSPGQAGARDTQYF.

The chain joins TRBV5-4 to TRBJ1-1; D possibly corresponds to TRBD1 (6 bases). The V and J ends lost 4 bases and 7 bases respectively, with 20 bases between them. The CDR3 runs 15 residues. Per germline, CDR1 SGHNT and CDR2 YYREEE (reference sequence). The CDR3 region is CASSPYQGSRREAFF. CDR3 DNA: TGTGCCAGCAGCCCGTACCAGGGGAGTCGTCGTGAAGCTTTCTTT.

This clonotype was recorded at least ten times. The genes are TRBV6-2 or TRBV6-3 and TRBJ2-7; D is ambiguous. V gave up 6 bases and J gave up 6 bases, with 15 bases separating them. CDR1 and CDR2 (germline): MNHEY, SVGEGT. CDR3 length: 13 residues. CDR3 sequence reads: CASSGPPGREQYF. The CDR3 region has the DNA TGTGCCAGCAGCGGACCCCCCGGTCGCGAGCAGTACTTC.

This clonotype has ten or more counts. The V gene is TRBV10-3, the J gene TRBJ2-7; D possibly corresponds to TRBD2 (5 bases). V lost 0 bases and J lost 0, with 18 bases in between. The CDR3 is 18 amino acids. Germline CDR1 ENHRY, CDR2 SYGVKD. CDR3 region: CAISESNSADSSSYEQYF. CDR3 in DNA: TGTGCCATCAGTGAGTCTAATAGCGCCGACTCGAGCTCCTACGAGCAGTACTTC.